Below, 3 T cell receptor beta chains from the same sample are listed, as sequenced in a study of T cell responses to AZD1222 COVID-19 vaccine. Some clones are missing from TCRdb's copy, which holds only in-frame ones; the method was immunoSEQ multiplex PCR. The table has 55,000 to 75,000 clones, more than 70% seen once; the top ten hold over 10%. Sequenced here: peripheral blood, sampled on day 0 of AZD1222 vaccination. Receptor source: an adult in good health.

The chain has TRBV5-1 and TRBJ1-1; D call uncertain. The CDR3 covers 13 residues. Germline-derived CDR1 and CDR2 are SGHRS and YFSETQ. Trimming took 3 bases from V and 8 from J, leaving 14 bases between them. The CDR3 loop reads CASSYEGTSEAFF. DNA of the CDR3: TGCGCCAGCAGCTATGAGGGAACCTCAGAAGCTTTCTTT.

The chain couples TRBV9 to TRBJ2-3; TRBD1 is a possible D gene (5 bases). The CDR3 totals 16 residues. The germline V gene has CDR1 SGDLS and CDR2 YYNGEE. Trimming removed 0 bases from V and 0 bases from J, with 11 bases in between. This chain's CDR3 is CASSVATAGSTDTQYF. The DNA for the CDR3 is TGTGCCAGCAGCGTAGCTACGGCAGGGAGCACAGATACGCAGTATTTT. Complete variable domain (other parts from reference TRBV9 and TRBJ2-3): DSGVTQTPKHLITATGQRVTLRCSPRSGDLSVYWYQQSLDQGLQFLIQYYNGEERAKGNILERFSAQQFPDLHSELNLSSLELGDSALYFCASSVATAGSTDTQYFGPGTRLTVL.

This clone was seen just once. This chain joins TRBV4-1 and TRBJ2-1, with D possibly TRBD2 on 7 matching bases. From germline, CDR1 is MGHRA and CDR2 YSYEKL. This CDR3 spans 15 amino acids. With 4 bases removed from V and 2 bases from J, the gap between germline ends came to 12 bases. CDR3 in DNA: TGCGCCAGCAGCCCCGGGGGGCGGGCCTACAATGAGCAGTTCTTC. Protein sequence: CASSPGGRAYNEQFF.